This T cell receptor (beta chain) came from a study of shared clonotypes between healthy human individuals. Study-level findings and limits: With few donors, the genetic and exposure-history diversity represented was limited.

Among the donors, all were Caucasian adults who lived in Nashville, Tennessee. This clone appeared once. The antigen is not known. The team ran DNA from unsorted PBMCs on ten immunoSEQ deep assay plates for sequencing. Libraries were prepared by immunoSEQ multiplex PCR; TCRdb keeps only in-frame clonotypes and omits some of them. The profile shows 400,000 to 550,000 clones, roughly 85% of them singletons. The V and J ends lost 5 bases and 5 bases respectively, with 12 bases between them. CDR1 and CDR2 (germline): SEHNR, FQNEAQ (reference sequence). This CDR3 contains 13 residues. The source of this sequence is a woman in her forties in good health. Some clones in this sample may be carry-over from other donors' samples. Sequenced material: PBMCs. The V and J genes are TRBV7-9 and TRBJ2-5; TRBD1 might be the D (6 bases). The CDR3 bases are TGTGCCAGCAGCCCCACAGGGCCGGAGACCCAGTACTTC. Protein product: CASSPTGPETQYF. Full variable domain (outside the CDR3, taken from reference TRBV7-9 and TRBJ2-5): DTGVSQNPRHKITKRGQNVTFRCDPISEHNRLYWYRQTLGQGPEFLTYFQNEAQLEKSRLLSDRFSAERPKGSFSTLEIQRTEQGDSAMYLCASSPTGPETQYFGPGTRLLVL.